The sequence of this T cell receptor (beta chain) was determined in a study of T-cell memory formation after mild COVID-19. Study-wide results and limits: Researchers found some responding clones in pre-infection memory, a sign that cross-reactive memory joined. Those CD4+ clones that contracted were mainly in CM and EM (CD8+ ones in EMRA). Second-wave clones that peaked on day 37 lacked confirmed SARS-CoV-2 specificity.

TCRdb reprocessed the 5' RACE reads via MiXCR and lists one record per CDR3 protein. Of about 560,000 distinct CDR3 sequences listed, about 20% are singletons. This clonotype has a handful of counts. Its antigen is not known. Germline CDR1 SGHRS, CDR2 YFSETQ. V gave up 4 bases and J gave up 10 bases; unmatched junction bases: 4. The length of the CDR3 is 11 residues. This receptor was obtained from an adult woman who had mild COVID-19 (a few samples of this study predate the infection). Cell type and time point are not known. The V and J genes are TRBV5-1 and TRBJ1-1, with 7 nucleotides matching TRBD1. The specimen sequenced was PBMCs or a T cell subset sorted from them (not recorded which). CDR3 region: CASSTDRVAFF. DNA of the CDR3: TGCGCCAGCAGCACTGACAGGGTAGCTTTCTTT.